The T cell receptor (beta chain) described here comes from a study of identical twins. This clonotype was counted only a few times. The antigen remains undetermined. One end of the junction is discordant with germline, which a read error may explain. Study conclusions and caveats: Low generation-probability sequences were in excess among twin-shared out-of-frame alpha sequences.

Germline lookup yields CDR1 SGHDN and CDR2 FVKESK. The CDR3 runs 14 residues. TCRdb re-called the 5' RACE reads through MiXCR, storing one row per CDR3 protein. The sample gives 500,000 or so distinct CDR3 sequences, 22% of which show up once; around 0.91% is in the top ten. These data were also reused for a study on T cells expressing NK-cell markers. Per that study: Dominant NKG2C+ clonotypes made up roughly 1.0-7.0% of CD8+ T cells in roughly 6 donors.

This receptor was taken from a woman younger than 30 in good health. The V call is TRBV14, the J call TRBJ2-3; D might be TRBD2 (6 bases). Sample: CD4+ T cells sorted from blood. CDR3 DNA sequence: TGTGCCAGCAGCCAAGATACTAGCAGAGATACGCAGTATTTT. Its translation: CASSQDTSRDTQYF. Full variable domain (remainder filled in from reference TRBV14 and TRBJ2-3): EAGVTQFPSHSVIEKGQTVTLRCDPISGHDNLYWYRRVMGKEIKFLLHFVKESKQDESGMPNNRFLAERTGGTYSTLKVQPAELEDSGVYFCASSQDTSRDTQYFGPGTRLTVL.